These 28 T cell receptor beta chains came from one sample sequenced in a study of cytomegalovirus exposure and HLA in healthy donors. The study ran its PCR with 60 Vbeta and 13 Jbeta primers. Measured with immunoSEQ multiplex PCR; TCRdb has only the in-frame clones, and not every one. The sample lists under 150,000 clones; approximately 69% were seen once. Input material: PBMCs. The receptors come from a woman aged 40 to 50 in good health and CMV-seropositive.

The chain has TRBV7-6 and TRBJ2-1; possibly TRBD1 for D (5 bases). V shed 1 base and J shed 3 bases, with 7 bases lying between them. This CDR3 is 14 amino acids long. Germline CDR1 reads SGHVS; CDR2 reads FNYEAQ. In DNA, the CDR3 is TGTGCCAGCAGCTTAGGACAGAACTACAATGAGCAGTTCTTC. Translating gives CASSLGQNYNEQFF. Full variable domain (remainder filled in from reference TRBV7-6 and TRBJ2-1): GAGVSQSPRYKVTKRGQDVALRCDPISGHVSLYWYRQALGQGPEFLTYFNYEAQQDKSGLPNDRFSAERPEGSISTLTIQRTEQRDSAMYRCASSLGQNYNEQFFGPGTRLTVL.

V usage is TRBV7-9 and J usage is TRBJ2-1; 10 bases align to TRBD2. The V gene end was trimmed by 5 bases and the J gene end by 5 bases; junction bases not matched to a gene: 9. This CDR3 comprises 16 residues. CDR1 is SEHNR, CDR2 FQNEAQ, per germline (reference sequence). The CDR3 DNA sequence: TGTGCCAGCAGCCCGGGGACTAGCGTGAGCAACAATGAGCAGTTCTTC. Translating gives CASSPGTSVSNNEQFF. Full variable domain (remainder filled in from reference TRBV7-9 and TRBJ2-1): DTGVSQNPRHKITKRGQNVTFRCDPISEHNRLYWYRQTLGQGPEFLTYFQNEAQLEKSRLLSDRFSAERPKGSFSTLEIQRTEQGDSAMYLCASSPGTSVSNNEQFFGPGTRLTVL.

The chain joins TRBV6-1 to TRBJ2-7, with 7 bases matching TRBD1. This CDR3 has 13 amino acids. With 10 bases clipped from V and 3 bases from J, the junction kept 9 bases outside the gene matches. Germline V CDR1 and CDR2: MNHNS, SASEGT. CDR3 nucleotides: TGTGCCATCCAGGACAGGCTCTACTACGAGCAGTACTTC. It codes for CAIQDRLYYEQYF.

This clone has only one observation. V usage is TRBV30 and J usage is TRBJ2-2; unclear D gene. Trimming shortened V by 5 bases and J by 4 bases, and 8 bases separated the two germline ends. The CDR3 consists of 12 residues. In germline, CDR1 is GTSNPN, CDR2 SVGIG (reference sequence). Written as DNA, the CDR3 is TGTGCCTGGGCTAGGATCACCGGGGAGCTGTTTTTT. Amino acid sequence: CAWARITGELFF.

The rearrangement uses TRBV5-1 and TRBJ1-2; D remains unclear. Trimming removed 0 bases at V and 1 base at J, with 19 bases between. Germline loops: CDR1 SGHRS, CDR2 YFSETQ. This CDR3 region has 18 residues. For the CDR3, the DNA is TGCGCCAGCAGCTTGGCTCACCTTGGGTTGGCGGATAACTATGGCTACACCTTC. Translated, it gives CASSLAHLGLADNYGYTF.

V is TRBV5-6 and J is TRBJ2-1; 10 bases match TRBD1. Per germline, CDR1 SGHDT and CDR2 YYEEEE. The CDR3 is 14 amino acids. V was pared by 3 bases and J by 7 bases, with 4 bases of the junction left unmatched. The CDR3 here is CASSYGTGVNEQFF. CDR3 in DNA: TGTGCCAGCAGCTACGGGACAGGGGTAAATGAGCAGTTCTTC.

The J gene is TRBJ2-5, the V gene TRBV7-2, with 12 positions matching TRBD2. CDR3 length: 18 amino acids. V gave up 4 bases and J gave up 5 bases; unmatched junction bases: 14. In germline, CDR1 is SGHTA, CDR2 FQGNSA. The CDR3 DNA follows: TGTGCCAGCAGCTCCAAAAGGCTAGCGGGGGGGCCGGGGGAGACCCAGTACTTC. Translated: CASSSKRLAGGPGETQYF.

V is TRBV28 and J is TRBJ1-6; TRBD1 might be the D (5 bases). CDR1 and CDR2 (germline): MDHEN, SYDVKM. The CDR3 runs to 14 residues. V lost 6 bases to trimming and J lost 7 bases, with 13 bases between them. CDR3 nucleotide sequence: TGTGCCAGCAGCCTCCTCACAGGAAATTCACCCCTCCACTTT. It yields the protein CASSLLTGNSPLHF. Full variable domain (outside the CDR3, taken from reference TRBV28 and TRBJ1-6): DVKVTQSSRYLVKRTGEKVFLECVQDMDHENMFWYRQDPGLGLRLIYFSYDVKMKEKGDIPEGYSVSREKKERFSLILESASTNQTSMYLCASSLLTGNSPLHFGNGTRLTVT.

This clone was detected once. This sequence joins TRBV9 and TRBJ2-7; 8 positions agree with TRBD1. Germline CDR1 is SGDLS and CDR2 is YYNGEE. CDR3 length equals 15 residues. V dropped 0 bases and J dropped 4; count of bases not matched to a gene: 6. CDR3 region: CASSVGQGAGYEQYF. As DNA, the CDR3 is TGTGCCAGCAGCGTAGGGCAGGGGGCCGGGTACGAGCAGTACTTC. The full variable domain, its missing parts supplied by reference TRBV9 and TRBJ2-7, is DSGVTQTPKHLITATGQRVTLRCSPRSGDLSVYWYQQSLDQGLQFLIQYYNGEERAKGNILERFSAQQFPDLHSELNLSSLELGDSALYFCASSVGQGAGYEQYFGPGTRLTVT.

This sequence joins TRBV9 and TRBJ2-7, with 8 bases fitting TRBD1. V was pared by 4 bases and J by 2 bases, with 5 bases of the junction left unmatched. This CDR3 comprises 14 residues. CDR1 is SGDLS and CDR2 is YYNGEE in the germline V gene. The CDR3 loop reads CASSLRTGPYEQYF. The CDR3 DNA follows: TGTGCCAGCAGCCTAAGGACAGGGCCCTACGAGCAGTACTTC.

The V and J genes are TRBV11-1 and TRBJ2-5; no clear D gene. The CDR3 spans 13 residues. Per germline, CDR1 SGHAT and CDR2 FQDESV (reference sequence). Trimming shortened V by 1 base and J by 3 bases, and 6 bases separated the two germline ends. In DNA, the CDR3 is TGTGCCAGCAGCTTAGGTCGGGAAGAGACCCAGTACTTC. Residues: CASSLGREETQYF.

CDR3 protein: CASSKRTSSYTQYF. CDR3 DNA: TGTGCCAGCAGTAAAAGGACTAGTTCGTATACGCAGTATTTT. J is TRBJ2-3 and V is TRBV6-5; TRBD2 aligns across 7 bases. CDR1 is MNHEY, CDR2 SVGAGI, per germline. This CDR3 contains 14 residues. V lost 5 bases, J lost 7 bases, and 9 bases stayed unmatched.

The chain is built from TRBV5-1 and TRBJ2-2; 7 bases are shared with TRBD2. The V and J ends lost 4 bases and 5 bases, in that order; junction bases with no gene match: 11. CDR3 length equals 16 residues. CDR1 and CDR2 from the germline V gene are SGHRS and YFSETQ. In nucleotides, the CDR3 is TGCGCCAGCAGCGTCGGGGACTACCTAGTGACCGGGGAGCTGTTTTTT. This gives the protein CASSVGDYLVTGELFF.

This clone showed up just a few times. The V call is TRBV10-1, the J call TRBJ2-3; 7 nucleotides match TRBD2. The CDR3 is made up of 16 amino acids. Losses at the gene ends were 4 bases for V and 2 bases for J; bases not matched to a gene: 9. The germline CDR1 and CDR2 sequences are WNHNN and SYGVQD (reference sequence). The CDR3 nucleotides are TGCGCCAGCAGTGGAACGACTAGCCCCCCCACAGATACGCAGTATTTT. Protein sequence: CASSGTTSPPTDTQYF.

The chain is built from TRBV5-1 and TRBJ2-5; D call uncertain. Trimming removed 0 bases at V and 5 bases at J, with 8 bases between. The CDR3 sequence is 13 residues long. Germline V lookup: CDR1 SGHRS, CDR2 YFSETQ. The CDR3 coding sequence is TGCGCCAGCAGCTTGGGAGTAGATGAGACCCAGTACTTC. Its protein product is CASSLGVDETQYF.

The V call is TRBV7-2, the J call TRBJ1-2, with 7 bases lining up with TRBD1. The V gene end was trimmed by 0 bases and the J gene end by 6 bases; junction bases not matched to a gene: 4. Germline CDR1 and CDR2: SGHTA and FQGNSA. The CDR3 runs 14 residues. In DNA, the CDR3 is TGTGCCAGCAGCTTAGCCTGGACAGGCAATGGCTACACCTTC. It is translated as CASSLAWTGNGYTF.

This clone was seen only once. Here the CDR3 reads CASSLDRGLDTEAFF. The CDR3 DNA reads TGTGCCAGCAGCCTAGACAGGGGGCTAGACACTGAAGCTTTCTTT. The chain is built from TRBV4-2 and TRBJ1-1; 10 bases agree with TRBD1. The CDR3 spans 15 residues. Per germline, CDR1 LGHNA and CDR2 YNFKEQ. Germline trimming cut 4 bases from V and 3 bases from J; bases unmatched to any gene: 5.

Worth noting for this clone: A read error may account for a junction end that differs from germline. DNA for the CDR3: TGTTCCAGCAGCTTGGGAGTGAACTCTGGAAACACCATATATTTT. Amino acid sequence: CSSSLGVNSGNTIYF. The chain recombines TRBV7-9 with TRBJ1-3; D gene uncertain. The CDR3 covers 15 residues. CDR1 SEHNR and CDR2 FQNEAQ come from the germline V gene (reference sequence).

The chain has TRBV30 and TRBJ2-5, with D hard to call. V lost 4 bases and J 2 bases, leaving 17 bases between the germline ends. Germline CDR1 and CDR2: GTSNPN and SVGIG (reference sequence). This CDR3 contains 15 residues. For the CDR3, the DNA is TGTGCCTGGAACCTTAACCCTAGACGTCAAGAGACCCAGTACTTC. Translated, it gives CAWNLNPRRQETQYF.

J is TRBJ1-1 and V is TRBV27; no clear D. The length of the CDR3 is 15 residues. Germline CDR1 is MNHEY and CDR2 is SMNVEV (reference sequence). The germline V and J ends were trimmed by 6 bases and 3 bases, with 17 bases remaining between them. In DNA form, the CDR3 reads TGTGCCAGCAGGGGGTGGAGGCTTCGGGACACTGAAGCTTTCTTT. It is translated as CASRGWRLRDTEAFF.

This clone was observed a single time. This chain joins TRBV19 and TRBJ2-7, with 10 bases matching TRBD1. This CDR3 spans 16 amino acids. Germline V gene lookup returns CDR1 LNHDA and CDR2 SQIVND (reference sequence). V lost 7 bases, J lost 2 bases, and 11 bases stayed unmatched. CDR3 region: CASTTKDGTGAYEQYF. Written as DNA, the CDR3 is TGTGCCAGTACCACTAAAGACGGGACAGGGGCCTACGAGCAGTACTTC.

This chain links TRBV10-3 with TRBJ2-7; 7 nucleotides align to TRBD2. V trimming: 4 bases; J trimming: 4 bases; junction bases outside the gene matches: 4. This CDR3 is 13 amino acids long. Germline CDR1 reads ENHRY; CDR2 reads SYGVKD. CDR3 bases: TGTGCCATCAGTGCTAGCGGAGTATACGAGCAGTACTTC. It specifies CAISASGVYEQYF.

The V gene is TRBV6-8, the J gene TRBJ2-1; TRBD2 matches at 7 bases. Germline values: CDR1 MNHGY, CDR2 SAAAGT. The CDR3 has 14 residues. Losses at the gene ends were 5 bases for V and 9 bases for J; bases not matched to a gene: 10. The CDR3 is CASSTAGVSGEQFF. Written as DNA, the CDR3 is TGTGCCAGCAGTACGGCGGGAGTGAGCGGTGAGCAGTTCTTC.

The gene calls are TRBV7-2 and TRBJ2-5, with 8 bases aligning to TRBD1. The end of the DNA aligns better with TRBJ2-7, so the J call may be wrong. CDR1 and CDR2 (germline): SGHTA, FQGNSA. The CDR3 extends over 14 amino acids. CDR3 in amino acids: CASTVTGVAYEQYF. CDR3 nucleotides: TGTGCCAGCACCGTGACAGGGGTGGCCTACGAGCAGTACTTC.

DNA for the CDR3: TGTGCCAGCAGTTACTCGACGGGGGGGCATGGCTACACCTTC. The encoded protein is CASSYSTGGHGYTF. This chain connects TRBV6-6 to TRBJ1-2; D perhaps matches TRBD1 (6 bases). V dropped 0 bases and J dropped 6 bases, with 11 bases sitting between them. The CDR3 consists of 14 residues. Germline V lookup: CDR1 MNHNY, CDR2 SVGAGI (reference sequence).

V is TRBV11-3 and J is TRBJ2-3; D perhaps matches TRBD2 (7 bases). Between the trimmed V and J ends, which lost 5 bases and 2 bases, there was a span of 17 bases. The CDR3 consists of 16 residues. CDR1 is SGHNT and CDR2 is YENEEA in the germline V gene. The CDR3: CASSLWGREPTDTQYF. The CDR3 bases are TGTGCCAGCAGCCTTTGGGGGCGGGAGCCCACAGATACGCAGTATTTT.

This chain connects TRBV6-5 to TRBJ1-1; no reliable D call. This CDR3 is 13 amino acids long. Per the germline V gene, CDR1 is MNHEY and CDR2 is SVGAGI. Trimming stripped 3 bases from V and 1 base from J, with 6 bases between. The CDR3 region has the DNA TGTGCCAGCAGTTATTGGCAGAACACTGAAGCTTTCTTT. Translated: CASSYWQNTEAFF.

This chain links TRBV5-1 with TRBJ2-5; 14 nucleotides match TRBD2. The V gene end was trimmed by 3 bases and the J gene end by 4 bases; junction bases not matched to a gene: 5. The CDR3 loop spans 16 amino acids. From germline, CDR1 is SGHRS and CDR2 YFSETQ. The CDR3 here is CASSYYGTSGGETQYF. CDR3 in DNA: TGCGCCAGCAGCTACTACGGGACTAGCGGGGGAGAGACCCAGTACTTC.